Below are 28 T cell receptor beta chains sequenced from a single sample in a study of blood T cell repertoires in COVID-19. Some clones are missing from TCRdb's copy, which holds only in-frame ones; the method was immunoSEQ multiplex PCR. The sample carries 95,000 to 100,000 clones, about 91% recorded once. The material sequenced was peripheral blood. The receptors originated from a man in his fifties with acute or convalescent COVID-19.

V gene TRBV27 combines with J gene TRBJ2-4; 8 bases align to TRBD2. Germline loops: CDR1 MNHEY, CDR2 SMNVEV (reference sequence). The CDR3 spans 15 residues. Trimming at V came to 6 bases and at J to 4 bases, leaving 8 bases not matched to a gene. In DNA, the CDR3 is TGTGCCAGCAGACGAAATAGCGGGGAAAAAAACATTCAGTACTTC. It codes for CASRRNSGEKNIQYF.

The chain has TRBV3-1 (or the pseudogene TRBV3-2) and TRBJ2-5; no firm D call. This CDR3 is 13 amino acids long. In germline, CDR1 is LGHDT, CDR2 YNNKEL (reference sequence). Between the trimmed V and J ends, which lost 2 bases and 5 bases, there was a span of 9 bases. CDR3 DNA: TGTGCCAGCAGCCAAACTTGGGCGGAGACCCAGTACTTC. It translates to CASSQTWAETQYF.

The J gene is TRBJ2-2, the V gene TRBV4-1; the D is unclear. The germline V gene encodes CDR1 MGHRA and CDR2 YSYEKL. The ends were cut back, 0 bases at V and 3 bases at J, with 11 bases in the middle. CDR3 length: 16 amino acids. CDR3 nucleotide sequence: TGCGCCAGCAGCCAAGATAGAAGCCGCGACACCGGGGAGCTGTTTTTT. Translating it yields CASSQDRSRDTGELFF.

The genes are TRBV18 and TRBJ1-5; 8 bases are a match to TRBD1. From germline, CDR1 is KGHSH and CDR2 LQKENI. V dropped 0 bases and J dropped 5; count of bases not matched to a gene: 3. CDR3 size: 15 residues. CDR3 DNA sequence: TGTGCCAGCTCACCACCAACAGGGGGAGATCAGCCCCAGCATTTT. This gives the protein CASSPPTGGDQPQHF.

The CDR3 is CASSPHGGVWFF. The CDR3 DNA follows: TGTGCCAGCAGTCCCCATGGCGGGGTGTGGTTCTTC. This sequence joins TRBV6-2 or TRBV6-3 and TRBJ2-1; D perhaps matches TRBD2 (6 bases). CDR3 length: 12 amino acids. V was trimmed by 5 bases and J by 15 bases, leaving 17 bases between them. Germline V gene sequence: CDR1 MNHEY, CDR2 SVGEGT.

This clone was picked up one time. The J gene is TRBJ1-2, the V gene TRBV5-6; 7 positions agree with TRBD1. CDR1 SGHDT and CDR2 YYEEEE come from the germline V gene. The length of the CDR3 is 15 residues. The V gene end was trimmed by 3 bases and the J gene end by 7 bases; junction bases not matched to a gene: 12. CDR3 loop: CASSSLTGIARGYTF. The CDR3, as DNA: TGTGCCAGCAGCTCTCTGACAGGGATTGCTCGTGGCTACACCTTC.

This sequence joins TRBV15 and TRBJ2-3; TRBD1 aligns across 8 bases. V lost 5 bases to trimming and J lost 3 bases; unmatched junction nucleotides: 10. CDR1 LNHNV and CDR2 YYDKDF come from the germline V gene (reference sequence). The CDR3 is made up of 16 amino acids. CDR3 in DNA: TGTGCCACCAGCCTAAGACAGGGGCGCCGGACAGATACGCAGTATTTT. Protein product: CATSLRQGRRTDTQYF.

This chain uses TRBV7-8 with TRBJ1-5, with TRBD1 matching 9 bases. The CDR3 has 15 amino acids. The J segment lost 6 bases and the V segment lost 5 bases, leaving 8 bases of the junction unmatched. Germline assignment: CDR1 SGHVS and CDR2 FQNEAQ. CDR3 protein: CASSLDRGIGQPQHF. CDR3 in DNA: TGTGCCAGCAGCCTTGACAGGGGGATCGGTCAGCCCCAGCATTTT. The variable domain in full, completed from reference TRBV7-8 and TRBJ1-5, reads GAGVSQSPRYKVAKRGQDVALRCDPISGHVSLFWYQQALGQGPEFLTYFQNEAQLDKSGLPSDRFFAERPEGSVSTLKIQRTQQEDSAVYLCASSLDRGIGQPQHFGDGTRLSIL.

The CDR3 reads CASSKGTGVYEQYF. CDR3 sequence (DNA): TGTGCCAGCTCGAAAGGGACAGGGGTGTACGAGCAGTACTTC. This chain connects TRBV18 to TRBJ2-7; the match to TRBD1 covers 10 bases. The germline V gene has CDR1 KGHSH and CDR2 LQKENI. This CDR3 is built from 14 residues. Trimming cost V 6 bases and J 4 bases; bases outside gene matches: 6.

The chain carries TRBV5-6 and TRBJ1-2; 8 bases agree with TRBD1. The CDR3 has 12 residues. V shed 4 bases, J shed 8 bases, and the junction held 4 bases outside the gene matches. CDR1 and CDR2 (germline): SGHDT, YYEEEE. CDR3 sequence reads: CASSPTGDGYTF. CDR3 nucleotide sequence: TGTGCCAGCAGCCCGACAGGGGACGGCTACACCTTC.

The CDR3 nucleotides read TGTGCCAGTAGCCTCGGGACAGGGGGCAACGGGGAGCTGTTTTTT. Translating it yields CASSLGTGGNGELFF. V gene TRBV19 combines with J gene TRBJ2-2; 12 bases fit TRBD1. The CDR3 has 15 amino acids. V dropped 6 bases and J dropped 7; count of bases not matched to a gene: 6. Germline loops: CDR1 LNHDA, CDR2 SQIVND (reference sequence).

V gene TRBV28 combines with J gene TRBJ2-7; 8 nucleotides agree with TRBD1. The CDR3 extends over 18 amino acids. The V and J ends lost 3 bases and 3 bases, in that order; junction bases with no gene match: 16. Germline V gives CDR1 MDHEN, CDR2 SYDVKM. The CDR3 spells CASSFFPQTGTGIYEQYF. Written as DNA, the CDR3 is TGTGCCAGCAGTTTTTTTCCCCAAACCGGGACAGGAATCTACGAGCAGTACTTC.

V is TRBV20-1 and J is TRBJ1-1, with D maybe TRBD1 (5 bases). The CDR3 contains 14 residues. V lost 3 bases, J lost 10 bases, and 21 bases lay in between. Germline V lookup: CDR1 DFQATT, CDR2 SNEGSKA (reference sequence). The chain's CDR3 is CSASSRDYPWGAFF. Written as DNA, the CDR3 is TGCAGTGCTAGTTCCCGGGACTACCCATGGGGAGCTTTCTTT.

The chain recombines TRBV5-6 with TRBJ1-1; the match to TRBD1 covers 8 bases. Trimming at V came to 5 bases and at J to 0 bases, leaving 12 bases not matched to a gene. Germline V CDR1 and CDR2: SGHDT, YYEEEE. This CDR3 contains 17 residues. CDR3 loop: CASRPGQGSFLNTEAFF. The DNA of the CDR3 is TGTGCCAGCAGACCTGGACAGGGCTCCTTTTTGAACACTGAAGCTTTCTTT. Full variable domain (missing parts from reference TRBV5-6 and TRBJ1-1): DAGVTQSPTHLIKTRGQQVTLRCSPKSGHDTVSWYQQALGQGPQFIFQYYEEEERQRGNFPDRFSGHQFPNYSSELNVNALLLGDSALYLCASRPGQGSFLNTEAFFGQGTRLTVV.

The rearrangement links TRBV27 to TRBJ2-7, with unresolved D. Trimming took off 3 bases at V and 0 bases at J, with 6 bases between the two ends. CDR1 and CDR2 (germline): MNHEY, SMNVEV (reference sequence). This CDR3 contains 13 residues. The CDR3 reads CASSFYGSYEQYF. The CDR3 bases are TGTGCCAGCAGTTTCTACGGCTCCTACGAGCAGTACTTC.

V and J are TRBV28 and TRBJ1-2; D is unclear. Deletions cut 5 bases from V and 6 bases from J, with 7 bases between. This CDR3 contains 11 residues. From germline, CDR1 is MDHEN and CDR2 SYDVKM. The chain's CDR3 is CASSKQNGYTF. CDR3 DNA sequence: TGTGCCAGCAGTAAACAGAATGGCTACACCTTC.

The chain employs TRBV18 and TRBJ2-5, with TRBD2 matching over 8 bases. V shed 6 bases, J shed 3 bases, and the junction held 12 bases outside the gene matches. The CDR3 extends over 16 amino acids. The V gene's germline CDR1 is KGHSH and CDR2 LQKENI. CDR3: CASSPSGGGRKETQYF. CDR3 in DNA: TGTGCCAGCTCCCCTAGTGGCGGGGGGCGAAAAGAGACCCAGTACTTC. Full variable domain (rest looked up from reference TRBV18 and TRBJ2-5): NAGVMQNPRHLVRRRGQEARLRCSPMKGHSHVYWYRQLPEEGLKFMVYLQKENIIDESGMPKERFSAEFPKEGPSILRIQQVVRGDSAAYFCASSPSGGGRKETQYFGPGTRLLVL.

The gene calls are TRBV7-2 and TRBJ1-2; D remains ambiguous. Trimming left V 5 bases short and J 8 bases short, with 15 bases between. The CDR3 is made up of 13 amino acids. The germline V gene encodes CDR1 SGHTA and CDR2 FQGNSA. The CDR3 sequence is CASSPSSSRGYTF. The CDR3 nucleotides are TGTGCCAGCAGCCCTAGTAGTTCGCGGGGCTACACCTTC. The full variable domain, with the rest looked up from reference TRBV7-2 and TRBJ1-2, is GAGVSQSPSNKVTEKGKDVELRCDPISGHTALYWYRQSLGQGLEFLIYFQGNSAPDKSGLPSDRFSAERTGGSVSTLTIQRTQQEDSAVYLCASSPSSSRGYTFGSGTRLTVV.

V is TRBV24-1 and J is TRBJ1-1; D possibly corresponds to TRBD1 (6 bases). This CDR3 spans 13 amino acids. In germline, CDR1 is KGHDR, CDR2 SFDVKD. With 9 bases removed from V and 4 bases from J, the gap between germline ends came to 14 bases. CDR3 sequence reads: CATRGGQGTEAFF. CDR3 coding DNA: TGTGCCACCCGGGGGGGGCAGGGCACTGAAGCTTTCTTT.

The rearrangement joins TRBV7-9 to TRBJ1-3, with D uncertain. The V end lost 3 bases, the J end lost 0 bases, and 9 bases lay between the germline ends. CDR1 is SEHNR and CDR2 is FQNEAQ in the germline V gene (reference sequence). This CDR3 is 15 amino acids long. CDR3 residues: CASSFEGGSGNTIYF. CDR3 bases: TGTGCCAGCAGCTTCGAGGGAGGCTCTGGAAACACCATATATTTT.

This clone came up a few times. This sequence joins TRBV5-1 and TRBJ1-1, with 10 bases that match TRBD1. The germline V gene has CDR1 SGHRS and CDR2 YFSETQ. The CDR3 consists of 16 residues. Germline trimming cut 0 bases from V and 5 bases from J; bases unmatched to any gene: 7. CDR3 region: CASSLAGQGETTEAFF. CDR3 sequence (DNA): TGCGCCAGCAGCTTGGCCGGACAGGGGGAGACGACTGAAGCTTTCTTT.

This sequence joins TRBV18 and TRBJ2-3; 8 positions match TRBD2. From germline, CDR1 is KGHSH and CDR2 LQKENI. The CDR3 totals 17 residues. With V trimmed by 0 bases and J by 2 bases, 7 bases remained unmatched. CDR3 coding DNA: TGTGCCAGCTCACCACCGCTGGGAGCGGGGGACACAGATACGCAGTATTTT. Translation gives CASSPPLGAGDTDTQYF. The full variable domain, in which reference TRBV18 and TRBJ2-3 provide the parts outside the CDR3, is NAGVMQNPRHLVRRRGQEARLRCSPMKGHSHVYWYRQLPEEGLKFMVYLQKENIIDESGMPKERFSAEFPKEGPSILRIQQVVRGDSAAYFCASSPPLGAGDTDTQYFGPGTRLTVL.

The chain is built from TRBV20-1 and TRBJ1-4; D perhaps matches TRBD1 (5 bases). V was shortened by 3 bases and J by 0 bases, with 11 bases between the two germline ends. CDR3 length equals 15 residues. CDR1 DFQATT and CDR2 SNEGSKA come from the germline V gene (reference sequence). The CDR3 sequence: CSASKGAATNEKLFF. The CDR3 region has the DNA TGCAGTGCTAGTAAAGGGGCTGCAACTAATGAAAAACTGTTTTTT.

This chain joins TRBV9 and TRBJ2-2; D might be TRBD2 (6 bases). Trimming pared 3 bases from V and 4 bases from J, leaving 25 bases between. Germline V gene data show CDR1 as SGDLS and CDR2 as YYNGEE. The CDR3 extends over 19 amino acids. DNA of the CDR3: TGTGCCAGCAGCGCATCAGCCGGGACTTATAACGGGGTCACCGGGGAGCTGTTTTTT. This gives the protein CASSASAGTYNGVTGELFF.

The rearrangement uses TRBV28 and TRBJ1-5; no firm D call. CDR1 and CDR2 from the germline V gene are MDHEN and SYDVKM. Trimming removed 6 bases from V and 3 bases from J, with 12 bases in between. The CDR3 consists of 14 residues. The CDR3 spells CASRRRVVNQPQHF. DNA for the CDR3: TGTGCCAGCAGACGTCGGGTGGTCAATCAGCCCCAGCATTTT.

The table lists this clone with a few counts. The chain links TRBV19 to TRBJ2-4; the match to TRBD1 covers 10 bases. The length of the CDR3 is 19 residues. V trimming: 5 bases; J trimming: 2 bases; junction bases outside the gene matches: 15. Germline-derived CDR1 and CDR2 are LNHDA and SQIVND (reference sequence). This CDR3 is CASSPLGQGMDETKNIQYF. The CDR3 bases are TGTGCCAGTAGTCCCTTGGGACAGGGGATGGACGAGACCAAAAACATTCAGTACTTC. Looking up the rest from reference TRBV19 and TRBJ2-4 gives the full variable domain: DGGITQSPKYLFRKEGQNVTLSCEQNLNHDAMYWYRQDPGQGLRLIYYSQIVNDFQKGDIAEGYSVSREKKESFPLTVTSAQKNPTAFYLCASSPLGQGMDETKNIQYFGAGTRLSVL.

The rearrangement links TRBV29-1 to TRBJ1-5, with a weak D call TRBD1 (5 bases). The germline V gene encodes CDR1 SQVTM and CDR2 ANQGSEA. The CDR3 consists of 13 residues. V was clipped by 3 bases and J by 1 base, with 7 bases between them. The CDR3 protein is CSVEGGSNQPQHF. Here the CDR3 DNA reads TGCAGCGTTGAGGGGGGGAGCAATCAGCCCCAGCATTTT.

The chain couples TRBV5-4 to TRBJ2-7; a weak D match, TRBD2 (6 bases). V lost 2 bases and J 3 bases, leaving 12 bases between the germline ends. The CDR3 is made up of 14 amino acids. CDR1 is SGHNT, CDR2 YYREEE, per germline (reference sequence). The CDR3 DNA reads TGTGCCAGCAGCTTTGCGGGACTCTTCTACGAGCAGTACTTC. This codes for CASSFAGLFYEQYF.